These 21 T cell receptor beta chains came from one sample sequenced in a study of cytotoxic CD8 clonotypes in ibrutinib-treated CLL. Assay used: immunoSEQ multiplex PCR; TCRdb lists only in-frame clones, some missing. The sample consists of 200,000 to 250,000 clones, 70% of them appearing once. The sequencing here drew on PBMCs, taken after 24 months of ibrutinib treatment. These receptors were collected from a human donor with chronic lymphocytic leukemia.

This clone was observed a single time. The rearrangement links TRBV7-2 to TRBJ1-1; D unresolved. CDR1 and CDR2 from the germline V gene are SGHTA and FQGNSA. V lost 2 bases and J lost 1, with 8 bases in between. The CDR3 is 14 residues long. The CDR3 protein is CASSLRDGNTEAFF. In DNA form, the CDR3 reads TGTGCCAGCAGCTTAAGAGACGGGAACACTGAAGCTTTCTTT.

The rearrangement joins TRBV5-1 to TRBJ2-5, with a possible D match to TRBD2 (7 bases). Trimming removed 4 bases from V and 7 bases from J, with 14 bases in between. Germline V gives CDR1 SGHRS, CDR2 YFSETQ. There are 13 residues in the CDR3. CDR3 nucleotides: TGCGCCAGCAGCCCGCGGAGGGGGGGGACCCAGTACTTC. Translated: CASSPRRGGTQYF.

The chain employs TRBV9 and TRBJ2-7; D not certain. Trimming cost V 1 base and J 0 bases, with 8 bases left between them. The germline gives CDR1 SGDLS, CDR2 YYNGEE. CDR3 length equals 14 residues. The CDR3 DNA reads TGTGCCAGCAGCGTATCCTCTAGCTCCTACGAGCAGTACTTC. Translating gives CASSVSSSSYEQYF.

The chain combines TRBV7-6 with TRBJ2-2; TRBD2 aligns across 7 bases. The V gene end was trimmed by 2 bases and the J gene end by 1 base; junction bases not matched to a gene: 4. The CDR3 consists of 16 residues. Germline CDR1 reads SGHVS; CDR2 reads FNYEAQ. Written as DNA, the CDR3 is TGTGCCAGCAGCTTACTAGCGGAGCAGAACACCGGGGAGCTGTTTTTT. It codes for CASSLLAEQNTGELFF.

This clone was observed a few times. The chain recombines TRBV14 with TRBJ1-2, with 11 bases lining up with TRBD1. CDR3 size: 14 residues. Per the germline V gene, CDR1 is SGHDN and CDR2 is FVKESK. V dropped 4 bases and J dropped 8; count of bases not matched to a gene: 6. CDR3 residues: CASSLGQGARGYTF. CDR3 bases: TGTGCCAGCAGCCTTGGACAGGGGGCGCGAGGCTACACCTTC.

This chain joins TRBV11-2 and TRBJ1-3; maybe TRBD1 (5 bases). The CDR3 has 14 amino acids. CDR1 is SGHAT, CDR2 FQNNGV, per germline. The ends were cut back, 5 bases at V and 4 bases at J, with 12 bases in the middle. This CDR3 is CASSPGGAGNTIYF. As DNA, the CDR3 is TGTGCCAGCAGCCCCGGAGGGGCAGGAAACACCATATATTTT.

This clone was found a few times. The sample holds other DNA sequences that translate to the same CDR3. The chain joins TRBV27 to TRBJ2-7; D remains unclear. Germline lookup yields CDR1 MNHEY and CDR2 SMNVEV (reference sequence). V was trimmed by 8 bases and J by 4 bases, leaving 6 bases between them. The CDR3 length is 10 residues. DNA of the CDR3: TGTGCCAGCGGAAAATACGAGCAGTACTTC. It translates to CASGKYEQYF.

The chain employs TRBV6-1 and TRBJ1-5, with D unclear. Germline-derived CDR1 and CDR2 are MNHNS and SASEGT. V gave up 1 base and J gave up 0 bases, with 10 bases separating them. This CDR3 contains 16 residues. The CDR3 loop is CASSEVRFYSNQPQHF. The CDR3 nucleotides are TGTGCCAGCAGTGAAGTTAGATTTTATAGCAATCAGCCCCAGCATTTT.

The chain employs TRBV27 and TRBJ2-5; D ambiguous. Between the trimmed V and J ends, which lost 6 bases and 0 bases, there was a span of 14 bases. The CDR3 totals 15 residues. Germline values: CDR1 MNHEY, CDR2 SMNVEV (reference sequence). The CDR3 spells CASSLTRAHQETQYF. CDR3 bases: TGTGCCAGCAGCCTGACCCGGGCCCACCAAGAGACCCAGTACTTC.

The chain joins TRBV6-5 to TRBJ2-1; 8 bases are a match to TRBD2. Germline trimming cut 4 bases from V and 7 bases from J; bases unmatched to any gene: 6. Germline CDR1 reads MNHEY; CDR2 reads SVGAGI. The CDR3 has 14 amino acids. The CDR3 spells CASSSPGGKNEQFF. CDR3 coding DNA: TGTGCCAGCAGTTCTCCGGGAGGGAAGAATGAGCAGTTCTTC.

This rearrangement joins TRBV25-1 to TRBJ2-5, with D possibly matching TRBD2 (6 bases). The CDR3 is made up of 15 amino acids. Between the trimmed V and J ends, which lost 3 bases and 2 bases, there was a span of 13 bases. Per germline, CDR1 MGHDK and CDR2 SYGVNS. The DNA of the CDR3 is TGTGCCAGCAGTGACGGAGGGGCGGGTCAAGAGACCCAGTACTTC. Translating it yields CASSDGGAGQETQYF.

The chain couples TRBV28 to TRBJ1-4; D is undetermined. Per germline, CDR1 MDHEN and CDR2 SYDVKM. This CDR3 spans 15 amino acids. With 6 bases removed from V and 0 bases from J, the gap between germline ends came to 11 bases. CDR3 bases: TGTGCCAGCAGCCGGAGGAGTGCAACTAATGAAAAACTGTTTTTT. This translates into CASSRRSATNEKLFF.

A single count supports this clone. The chain carries TRBV9 and TRBJ1-2; 7 positions match TRBD1. Germline values: CDR1 SGDLS, CDR2 YYNGEE. The J segment lost 6 bases and the V segment lost 0 bases, leaving 8 bases of the junction unmatched. There are 15 residues in the CDR3. CDR3 in amino acids: CASSVVEGAYDGYTF. For the CDR3, the DNA is TGTGCCAGCAGCGTAGTCGAGGGGGCCTATGATGGCTACACCTTC.

V usage is TRBV29-1 and J usage is TRBJ2-6, with D possibly matching TRBD2 (5 bases). V was pared by 4 bases and J by 0 bases, with 7 bases between. There are 14 residues in the CDR3. The V gene's germline CDR1 is SQVTM and CDR2 ANQGSEA. The CDR3 DNA sequence: TGCAGCGTTGGTGGAGGCTCTGGGGCCAACGTCCTGACTTTC. Encoded protein: CSVGGGSGANVLTF.

This chain connects TRBV29-1 to TRBJ1-1, with D uncertain. The CDR3 runs to 13 residues. CDR1 is SQVTM and CDR2 is ANQGSEA in the germline V gene. V lost 6 bases, J lost 1 base, and 12 bases lay in between. The CDR3 protein is CSVFDGWNTEAFF. The CDR3 bases are TGCAGCGTATTTGACGGTTGGAACACTGAAGCTTTCTTT.

This clone was observed a handful of times. The rearrangement links TRBV11-1 to TRBJ2-5; a possible D gene is TRBD2 (6 bases). Trimming removed 5 bases from V and 5 bases from J, with 15 bases in between. Germline lookup yields CDR1 SGHAT and CDR2 FQDESV (reference sequence). This CDR3 spans 14 amino acids. The CDR3 sequence: CASSKRWRVETQYF. For the CDR3, the DNA is TGTGCCAGCAGCAAGAGGTGGAGGGTTGAGACCCAGTACTTC. The complete variable domain, with remaining parts taken from reference TRBV11-1 and TRBJ2-5, reads EAEVAQSPRYKITEKSQAVAFWCDPISGHATLYWYRQILGQGPELLVQFQDESVVDDSQLPKDRFSAERLKGVDSTLKIQPAELGDSAMYLCASSKRWRVETQYFGPGTRLLVL.

There are a few counts of this clone. The rearrangement joins TRBV5-1 to TRBJ2-1; D gene uncertain. V lost 0 bases and J 2 bases, leaving 9 bases between the germline ends. CDR1 is SGHRS and CDR2 is YFSETQ in the germline V gene. This CDR3 contains 15 residues. The CDR3 loop is CASSLDGFTYNEQFF. The CDR3 DNA reads as TGCGCCAGCAGCTTGGATGGTTTTACCTACAATGAGCAGTTCTTC.

This clone was recorded once. Without the conserved terminal phenylalanine or tryptophan, this CDR3 likely stems from a read error. The gene calls are TRBV11-2 and TRBJ1-4; tentatively, D is TRBD1 (6 bases). Germline CDR1 and CDR2: SGHAT and FQNNGV. The CDR3 totals 14 residues. Deletions cut 6 bases from V and 8 bases from J, with 16 bases between. The CDR3 DNA follows: TGTGCCAGCAGATTCTACGGGGGCGACGAAAAACTGTTTCTT. Translation gives CASRFYGGDEKLFL.

The rearrangement links TRBV13 to TRBJ2-7, with 10 bases that match TRBD2. The CDR3 covers 17 residues. V lost 5 bases to trimming and J lost 4 bases; unmatched junction nucleotides: 14. Germline-derived CDR1 and CDR2 are PRHDT and FYEKMQ (reference sequence). The CDR3 region has the DNA TGTGCCAGCAGCCCAACTAGCGGGATTGGCAGAGGTTACGAGCAGTACTTC. Translated, it gives CASSPTSGIGRGYEQYF.

A remark on this clone: The germline gene is not matched at one end of the junction; a read error may be the cause. J is TRBJ2-7 and V is TRBV7-3; tentatively, D is TRBD1 (5 bases). In germline, CDR1 is SGHTA, CDR2 FQGTGA. The length of the CDR3 is 14 residues. CDR3 sequence (DNA): TGTGCCAGCAGCCCGGTCCAGGGCTCCCACGAGCAGTACTTC. Its protein is CASSPVQGSHEQYF.

The chain carries TRBV30 and TRBJ2-5; TRBD2 matches 12 bases. After removal of 5 bases from V and 7 bases from J, the junction contained 14 bases not matched to a gene. This CDR3 has 16 amino acids. Germline CDR1 is GTSNPN and CDR2 is SVGIG (reference sequence). The DNA of the CDR3 is TGTGCCTGGGATGTGCTTCTAGCGGGAGGGCCCAGGACCCAGTACTTC. This sequence encodes CAWDVLLAGGPRTQYF.